The clone carrying this TCR beta chain was detected once. These data are taken from a study of blood T cell repertoires in COVID-19. About the study: There were acute and convalescent COVID-19 samples, and they came from the United States, Italy and Spain. The analysed material was cDNA or gDNA that came from T cells, B-cell-depleted T cells, or PBMCs.

Germline assignment: CDR1 SGHRS and CDR2 YFSETQ. The ends were cut back, 1 base at V and 2 bases at J, with 9 bases in the middle. This CDR3 region has 14 residues. Methods used by the authors: It was from reference gene primer amplification that nucleated cell counts were estimated. The method was immunoSEQ multiplex PCR; TCRdb's version includes in-frame clones alone and lacks a portion of them. That table supplies the V and J calls and clone size; D and trimming were determined from the DNA. Of 300,000 to 450,000 clones in the sample, roughly 77% were seen once. The chain is built from TRBV5-1 and TRBJ1-1; no firm D call. The sequence was obtained from a human donor with acute or convalescent COVID-19. The donor label of this sample is uncertain. The source material was peripheral blood. The CDR3 nucleotides are TGCGCCAGCAGCTTGTCAGGACTAAACACTGAAGCTTTCTTT. Amino acid sequence: CASSLSGLNTEAFF. Full variable domain (outside the CDR3, taken from reference TRBV5-1 and TRBJ1-1): KAGVTQTPRYLIKTRGQQVTLSCSPISGHRSVSWYQQTPGQGLQFLFEYFSETQRNKGNFPGRFSGRQFSNSRSEMNVSTLELGDSALYLCASSLSGLNTEAFFGQGTRLTVV.